A single sample gave rise to the 20 T cell receptor beta chains below, sequenced in a study of T-cell reconstitution after alpha-beta-depleted transplantation in children. Molecular barcoding with unique molecular identifiers was used for the TCRbeta library. TCRdb analysed the PCR reads with MiXCR anew, one entry per CDR3 protein. Here the sample spans 200,000 to 250,000 distinct CDR3 sequences, 20% to 30% being singletons. Sequenced material: PBMCs, mostly from graft donor cells, taken 360 days after TCRalphabeta/CD19-depleted stem cell transplant. The receptors were gathered from a female patient aged 2-9 years who had a stem cell transplant for congenital amegakaryocytic thrombocytopenia, so the T cells may come from the graft donor.

Worth noting for this clonotype: Likely a read error: the CDR3 ends without its conserved phenylalanine or tryptophan. This chain uses TRBV2 with TRBJ2-7; a weak D match, TRBD2 (5 bases). V gave up 6 bases and J gave up 1 base, with 10 bases separating them. The germline V gene has CDR1 SNHLY and CDR2 FYNNEI. This CDR3 is built from 13 residues. CDR3 DNA sequence: TGTGCCAGCAGAACCGGGATTTCCTACGAGCAGTACTTA. Its protein product is CASRTGISYEQYL.

The rearrangement uses TRBV4-1 and TRBJ2-1, with 7 bases matching TRBD1. CDR3 length equals 15 residues. Looked up from germline, CDR1 is MGHRA and CDR2 is YSYEKL. The V and J ends lost 1 base and 7 bases, in that order; junction bases with no gene match: 7. The CDR3 region is CASSQAKGASNEQFF. Written as DNA, the CDR3 is TGCGCCAGCAGCCAAGCCAAGGGGGCATCGAATGAGCAGTTCTTC.

The sample holds many counts of this clonotype. V usage is TRBV5-4 and J usage is TRBJ2-1; D gene unclear. V lost 4 bases, J lost 0 bases, and 8 bases lay in between. The CDR3 runs to 14 residues. Germline values: CDR1 SGHNT, CDR2 YYREEE (reference sequence). This chain's CDR3 is CASSPSASYNEQFF. The DNA of the CDR3 is TGTGCCAGCAGCCCATCGGCCTCCTACAATGAGCAGTTCTTC. Full variable domain (outside the CDR3, taken from reference TRBV5-4 and TRBJ2-1): ETGVTQSPTHLIKTRGQQVTLRCSSQSGHNTVSWYQQALGQGPQFIFQYYREEENGRGNFPPRFSGLQFPNYSSELNVNALELDDSALYLCASSPSASYNEQFFGPGTRLTVL.

V usage is TRBV3-1 and J usage is TRBJ2-1, with D maybe TRBD1 (6 bases). The CDR3 totals 14 residues. V was pared by 5 bases and J by 1 base, with 9 bases between. Germline lookup yields CDR1 LGHDT and CDR2 YNNKEL (reference sequence). CDR3 sequence (DNA): TGTGCCAGCAGCGCACAGGGTTCCTACAATGAGCAGTTCTTC. Translation: CASSAQGSYNEQFF.

This clonotype came up a few times. This sequence joins TRBV29-1 and TRBJ2-5; D is perhaps TRBD1 or TRBD2 (5 bases each). V gave up 7 bases and J gave up 4 bases, with 16 bases separating them. Germline V CDR1 and CDR2: SQVTM, ANQGSEA. This CDR3 is 13 amino acids long. CDR3 coding DNA: TGCAGCGCGAGGGACGGGTGGACAGAGACCCAGTACTTC. Amino acid sequence: CSARDGWTETQYF.

This clonotype was recorded a few times. This chain uses TRBV5-1 with TRBJ2-5, with D perhaps TRBD1 or TRBD2 (5 bases each). The ends were cut back, 2 bases at V and 5 bases at J, with 13 bases in the middle. Germline CDR1 SGHRS, CDR2 YFSETQ. The CDR3 has 14 residues. This chain's CDR3 is CASSLTGWGETQYF. CDR3 nucleotides: TGCGCCAGCAGCTTAACGGGCTGGGGGGAGACCCAGTACTTC. The complete variable domain, with remaining parts taken from reference TRBV5-1 and TRBJ2-5, reads KAGVTQTPRYLIKTRGQQVTLSCSPISGHRSVSWYQQTPGQGLQFLFEYFSETQRNKGNFPGRFSGRQFSNSRSEMNVSTLELGDSALYLCASSLTGWGETQYFGPGTRLLVL.

The rearrangement links TRBV4-2 to TRBJ2-3; no reliable D call. Between the trimmed V and J ends, which lost 0 bases and 7 bases, there was a span of 11 bases. In germline, CDR1 is LGHNA, CDR2 YNFKEQ. The CDR3 is made up of 14 amino acids. CDR3 DNA sequence: TGTGCCAGCAGCCAAGATTTTCGTGGATATACGCAGTATTTT. Its translation: CASSQDFRGYTQYF.

The rearrangement joins TRBV11-2 to TRBJ1-3; 7 bases are shared with TRBD1. CDR3 size: 17 residues. The germline gives CDR1 SGHAT, CDR2 FQNNGV. Losses at the gene ends were 1 base for V and 0 bases for J; bases not matched to a gene: 6. The chain's CDR3 is CASSLGAQGHSGNTIYF. DNA for the CDR3: TGTGCCAGCAGCTTAGGGGCACAGGGGCACTCTGGAAACACCATATATTTT.

Many counts were recorded for this clonotype. The chain carries TRBV4-1 and TRBJ2-7; D is uncertain. Germline values: CDR1 MGHRA, CDR2 YSYEKL. The germline V and J ends were trimmed by 0 bases and 2 bases, with 5 bases remaining between them. The length of the CDR3 is 13 residues. The CDR3 reads CASSQDRAYEQYF. For the CDR3, the DNA is TGCGCCAGCAGCCAAGATCGGGCCTACGAGCAGTACTTC.

This clonotype came up a few times. This chain joins TRBV7-2 and TRBJ2-3; unclear D gene. Per germline, CDR1 SGHTA and CDR2 FQGNSA. The CDR3 length is 13 residues. V was pared by 3 bases and J by 2 bases, with 6 bases between. The chain's CDR3 is CASSFEPTDTQYF. The CDR3 DNA reads as TGTGCCAGCAGCTTCGAGCCCACAGATACGCAGTATTTT.

The gene calls are TRBV7-8 and TRBJ2-7; 9 bases fit TRBD1. The CDR3 covers 14 residues. CDR1 and CDR2 from the germline V gene are SGHVS and FQNEAQ. V lost 1 base and J lost 4; bases outside the gene matches: 2. CDR3 loop: CASSLGDRDYEQYF. The CDR3 nucleotides are TGTGCCAGCAGCTTAGGGGACAGGGATTACGAGCAGTACTTC.

This clonotype was counted only a few times. The chain joins TRBV30 to TRBJ2-7, with 12 positions matching TRBD2. CDR1 is GTSNPN, CDR2 SVGIG, per germline (reference sequence). The junction had 8 bases not matched to a gene; V was cut back by 0 bases and J by 2 bases. The CDR3 runs to 17 residues. The CDR3 loop is CAWSVYRTSGAPYEQYF. CDR3 nucleotide sequence: TGTGCCTGGAGTGTGTACCGGACTAGCGGGGCCCCCTACGAGCAGTACTTC. The full variable domain, in which reference TRBV30 and TRBJ2-7 provide the parts outside the CDR3, is SQTIHQWPATLVQPVGSPLSLECTVEGTSNPNLYWYRQAAGRGLQLLFYSVGIGQISSEVPQNLSASRPQDRQFILSSKKLLLSDSGFYLCAWSVYRTSGAPYEQYFGPGTRLTVT.

This chain links TRBV20-1 with TRBJ2-3; D perhaps matches TRBD2 (7 bases). Germline V gene lookup returns CDR1 DFQATT and CDR2 SNEGSKA (reference sequence). This CDR3 comprises 15 residues. Trimming took off 2 bases at V and 2 bases at J, with 14 bases between the two ends. The CDR3 here is CSARLAGADTDTQYF. In DNA, the CDR3 is TGCAGTGCTAGATTGGCGGGGGCGGACACAGATACGCAGTATTTT.

This clonotype was recorded many times. This chain uses TRBV28 with TRBJ2-3, with 7 bases aligning to TRBD1. Germline V gene lookup returns CDR1 MDHEN and CDR2 SYDVKM. This CDR3 has 15 amino acids. V was pared by 1 base and J by 2 bases, with 3 bases of the junction left unmatched. In nucleotides, the CDR3 is TGTGCCAGCAGTTTATTGGGACAGTACACAGATACGCAGTATTTT. Its translation is CASSLLGQYTDTQYF.

This chain joins TRBV5-1 and TRBJ2-5; maybe TRBD1 (6 bases). Germline V gene lookup returns CDR1 SGHRS and CDR2 YFSETQ. With 5 bases removed from V and 5 bases from J, the gap between germline ends came to 10 bases. There are 12 residues in the CDR3. CDR3 nucleotide sequence: TGCGCCAGCAGATGGGGGCTTGAGACCCAGTACTTC. Translated, it gives CASRWGLETQYF. The complete variable domain, with remaining parts taken from reference TRBV5-1 and TRBJ2-5, reads KAGVTQTPRYLIKTRGQQVTLSCSPISGHRSVSWYQQTPGQGLQFLFEYFSETQRNKGNFPGRFSGRQFSNSRSEMNVSTLELGDSALYLCASRWGLETQYFGPGTRLLVL.

This clonotype came up a few times. This chain connects TRBV14 to TRBJ1-2; D is perhaps TRBD1 (5 bases). Germline V lookup: CDR1 SGHDN, CDR2 FVKESK. Trimming left V 3 bases short and J 4 bases short, with 12 bases between. The CDR3 loop spans 14 amino acids. The DNA of the CDR3 is TGTGCCAGCAGCCAGTTTCGGGGGGGCTATGGCTACACCTTC. Translated: CASSQFRGGYGYTF. Using reference TRBV14 and TRBJ1-2 for the parts outside the CDR3, the full variable domain is EAGVTQFPSHSVIEKGQTVTLRCDPISGHDNLYWYRRVMGKEIKFLLHFVKESKQDESGMPNNRFLAERTGGTYSTLKVQPAELEDSGVYFCASSQFRGGYGYTFGSGTRLTVV.

In this sample, this clonotype turned up a few times. The gene calls are TRBV7-2 and TRBJ1-1, with no clear D. Germline CDR1 is SGHTA and CDR2 is FQGNSA. The length of the CDR3 is 13 residues. Trimming left V 5 bases short and J 5 bases short, with 12 bases between. The DNA for the CDR3 is TGTGCCAGCAGCGTCGGTAGGTGGACTGAAGCTTTCTTT. Encoded protein: CASSVGRWTEAFF.

The chain uses TRBV30 and TRBJ2-7; tentatively, D is TRBD1 (5 bases). V gave up 4 bases and J gave up 3 bases, with 16 bases separating them. This CDR3 is 14 amino acids long. Germline CDR1 and CDR2: GTSNPN and SVGIG (reference sequence). The CDR3 sequence is CAWNRQGGFYEQYF. CDR3 nucleotide sequence: TGTGCCTGGAATCGGCAGGGCGGCTTCTACGAGCAGTACTTC.

This clonotype was counted only a few times. The genes are TRBV6-1 and TRBJ1-4; D is ambiguous. Looked up from germline, CDR1 is MNHNS and CDR2 is SASEGT. V shed 5 bases and J shed 4 bases, with 11 bases lying between them. CDR3 size: 14 residues. CDR3 coding DNA: TGTGCCAGCAGTCCCCTTGGATATAATGAAAAACTGTTTTTT. This codes for CASSPLGYNEKLFF.

This clonotype was observed a few times. This sequence joins TRBV9 and TRBJ2-7; a possible D gene is TRBD2 (6 bases). Germline lookup yields CDR1 SGDLS and CDR2 YYNGEE. Between the trimmed V and J ends, which lost 0 bases and 6 bases, there was a span of 13 bases. This CDR3 is built from 14 residues. The CDR3 region has the DNA TGTGCCAGCAGCGTAGACCTACTAGCAGGCGAGCAGTACTTC. Protein: CASSVDLLAGEQYF. Based on the CDR3 plus reference TRBV9 and TRBJ2-7, the full variable domain is DSGVTQTPKHLITATGQRVTLRCSPRSGDLSVYWYQQSLDQGLQFLIQYYNGEERAKGNILERFSAQQFPDLHSELNLSSLELGDSALYFCASSVDLLAGEQYFGPGTRLTVT.